This section outlines one TCR beta chain sequence together with its context. Its antigen is unknown. The data originate from a study of T-cell memory formation after mild COVID-19. The CDR3 runs to 13 residues. V shed 0 bases and J shed 7 bases, with 8 bases lying between them. The germline CDR1 and CDR2 sequences are LGHDT and YNNKEL (reference sequence). Overall study findings and caveats: The pre-infection memory compartment contained some responding clones, suggesting cross-reactive memory joined. Chiefly within CM and EM were the contracting CD4+ clones; CD8+ ones were within EMRA.

MiXCR was run by TCRdb on the 5' RACE reads, yielding one entry per CDR3 protein. The sample lists 90,000 to 120,000 distinct CDR3 sequences; 18% were seen once. The chain uses TRBV3-1 and TRBJ2-3; unclear D gene. Specimen: PBMCs or a T cell subset sorted from them (not recorded which). This receptor was obtained from a man younger than 35 who had mild COVID-19 (a few samples of this study predate the infection). Cell type and time point are not known. In nucleotides, the CDR3 is TGTGCCAGCAGCCAAGAACGGTCGCATACGCAGTATTTT. Translated: CASSQERSHTQYF.